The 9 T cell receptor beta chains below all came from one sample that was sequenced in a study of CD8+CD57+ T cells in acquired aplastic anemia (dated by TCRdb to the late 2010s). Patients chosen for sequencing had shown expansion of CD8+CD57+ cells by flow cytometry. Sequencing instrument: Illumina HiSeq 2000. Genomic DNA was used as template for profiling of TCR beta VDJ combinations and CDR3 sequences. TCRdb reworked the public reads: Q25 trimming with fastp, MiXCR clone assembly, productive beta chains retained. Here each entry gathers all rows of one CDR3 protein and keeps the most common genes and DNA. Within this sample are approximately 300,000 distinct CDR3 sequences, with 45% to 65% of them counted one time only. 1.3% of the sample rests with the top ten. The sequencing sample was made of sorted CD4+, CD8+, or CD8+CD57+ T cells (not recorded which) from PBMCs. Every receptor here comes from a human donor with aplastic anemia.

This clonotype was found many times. The CDR3 nucleotides are TGTGCCAGCCACAGGGGGCAGAACTATGGCTACACCTTC. Translated, it gives CASHRGQNYGYTF. The chain joins TRBV19 to TRBJ1-2, with 9 bases aligning to TRBD1. V trimming: 9 bases; J trimming: 2 bases; junction bases outside the gene matches: 4. Germline-derived CDR1 and CDR2 are LNHDA and SQIVND (reference sequence). The length of the CDR3 is 13 residues.

CDR3 protein: CASSRSRDRDRETQYF. As DNA, the CDR3 is TGTGCCAGCAGCCGCTCCCGGGACAGGGATCGAGAGACCCAGTACTTC. The chain links TRBV7-8 to TRBJ2-5; TRBD1 matches at 9 bases. The CDR3 is 16 residues long. Losses at the gene ends were 5 bases for V and 4 bases for J; bases not matched to a gene: 11. Germline loops: CDR1 SGHVS, CDR2 FQNEAQ.

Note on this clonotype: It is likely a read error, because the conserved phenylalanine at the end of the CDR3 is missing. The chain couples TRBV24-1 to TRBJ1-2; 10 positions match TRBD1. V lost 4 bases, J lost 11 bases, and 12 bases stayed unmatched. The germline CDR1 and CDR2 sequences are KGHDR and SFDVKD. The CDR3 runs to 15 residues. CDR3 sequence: CATSDHGTGVSGYTL. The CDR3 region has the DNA TGTGCCACCAGTGACCACGGGACAGGGGTTAGTGGTTACACCCTC.

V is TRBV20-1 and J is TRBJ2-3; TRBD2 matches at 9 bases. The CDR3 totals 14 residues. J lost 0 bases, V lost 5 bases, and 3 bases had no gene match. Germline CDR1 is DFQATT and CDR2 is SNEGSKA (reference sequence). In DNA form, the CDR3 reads TGCAGTGCTGGACTAGCGACTAGCACAGATACGCAGTATTTT. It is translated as CSAGLATSTDTQYF.

DNA of the CDR3: TGTGCCAGCAGCTTCGGAGAGGGACAGGCGTTCTTC. It translates to CASSFGEGQAFF. This chain links TRBV7-6 with TRBJ2-1; 8 bases map to TRBD1. The CDR3 has 12 amino acids. Trimming removed 3 bases from V and 15 bases from J; junction bases left unmatched: 7. Germline CDR1 and CDR2: SGHVS and FNYEAQ.

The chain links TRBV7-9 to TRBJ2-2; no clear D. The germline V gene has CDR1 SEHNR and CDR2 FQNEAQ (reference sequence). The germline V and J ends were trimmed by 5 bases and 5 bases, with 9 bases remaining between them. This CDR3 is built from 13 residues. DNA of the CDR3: TGTGCCAGCAGCCGACGGGTGACCGGGGAGCTGTTTTTT. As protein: CASSRRVTGELFF.

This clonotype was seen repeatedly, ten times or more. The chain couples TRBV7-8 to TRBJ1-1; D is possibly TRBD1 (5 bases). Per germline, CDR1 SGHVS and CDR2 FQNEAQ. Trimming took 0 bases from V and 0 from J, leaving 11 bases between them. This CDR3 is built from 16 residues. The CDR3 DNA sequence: TGTGCCAGCAGCTTAGCGCCGGCAGGGATGAACACTGAAGCTTTCTTT. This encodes CASSLAPAGMNTEAFF.

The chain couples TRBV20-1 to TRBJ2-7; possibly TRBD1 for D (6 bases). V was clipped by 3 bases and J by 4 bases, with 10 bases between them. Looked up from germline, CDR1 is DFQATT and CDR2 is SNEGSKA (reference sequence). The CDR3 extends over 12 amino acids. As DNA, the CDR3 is TGCAGTGCTAGGGCAGGGGAGTACGAGCAGTACTTC. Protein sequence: CSARAGEYEQYF.

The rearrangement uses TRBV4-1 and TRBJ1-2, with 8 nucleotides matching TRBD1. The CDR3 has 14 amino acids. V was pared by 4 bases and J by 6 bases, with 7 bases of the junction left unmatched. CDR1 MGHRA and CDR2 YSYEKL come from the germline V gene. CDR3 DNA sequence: TGCGCCAGCAGCCCCCAGGACAGGGAACATGGCTACACCTTC. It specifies CASSPQDREHGYTF.